This TCR beta chain was captured in a study of cytomegalovirus exposure and HLA in healthy donors. Study-level results: TCR beta sequences reportedly predicted most subjects' HLA-A and HLA-B alleles accurately. Within an earlier analysis, most TCR beta V segments proved productive either about 90% or about 30% of the time.

Germline-derived CDR1 and CDR2 are LNHDA and SQIVND (reference sequence). The CDR3 consists of 15 residues. J lost 6 bases, V lost 5 bases, and 11 bases had no gene match. Regarding this clone: Its cognate antigen is unknown.

The PCR ran on 60 Vbeta and 13 Jbeta primers. Method: immunoSEQ multiplex PCR; TCRdb's copy keeps in-frame clones and lacks some. The repertoire holds 200,000 to 250,000 clones, with roughly 80% as singletons. The gene calls are TRBV19 and TRBJ2-7; 9 bases line up with TRBD2. The receptor was isolated from a woman in her forties in good health and CMV-seropositive. Input material: PBMCs. The CDR3 nucleotides are TGTGCCAGTAGTCCTGGGTGGGGACTAGCCTCCGAGCAGTACTTC. Amino acid sequence: CASSPGWGLASEQYF.